The clone carrying this TCR beta chain was counted between two and nine times. The sample belongs to a study of blood T cell repertoires in COVID-19. Background on the study: Sample material is recorded as cDNA or gDNA derived from T cells, B-cell-depleted T cells, or PBMCs.

Original processing methods: Amplification of reference gene primers provided the estimated nucleated cell counts. Sequencing was performed with immunoSEQ multiplex PCR; in TCRdb, only in-frame clones are kept and a portion is missing. The D gene and trimming were derived from the DNA, and the V and J assignments and clone size from that table. Of roughly 350,000 clones listed, 70% to 90% are singletons. The CDR3 has 18 residues. The sequence derives from a woman aged 30 to 39 with COVID-19, enrolled during active disease. The chain employs TRBV12-1 and TRBJ2-5; the table's D call of TRBD2 was not tested on the DNA. TRBV12-1 is tagged as a pseudogene. The sequenced sample was peripheral blood. CDR3 in amino acids: CASSSGSCLAGSKETQYF. CDR3 nucleotides: TGTGCCAGCAGCTCGGGGAGCTGTCTAGCGGGATCGAAGGAGACCCAGTACTTC.